This T cell receptor beta chain came from a study of T cell changes during pregnancy in multiple sclerosis. Produced via immunoSEQ multiplex PCR; TCRdb's table is partial and in-frame only. Seen here are 60,000 to 65,000 clones, roughly 90% observed once, and the top ten hold roughly 2.6%. CDR3 size: 16 residues. The germline V gene has CDR1 SEHNR and CDR2 FQNEAQ (reference sequence). V lost 5 bases, J lost 7 bases, and 8 bases stayed unmatched. The sequenced sample was peripheral blood, obtained in the second trimester of pregnancy. This clonotype was obtained from a female donor in good health, enrolled as a control in a pregnancy study. The V gene is TRBV7-9, the J gene TRBJ2-1; 13 bases line up with TRBD2. The CDR3 region has the DNA TGTGCCAGCAGCCCCCTCGGACTAGCGGGAGTAAATGAGCAGTTCTTC. It yields the protein CASSPLGLAGVNEQFF.